Described below is a single T cell receptor (beta chain) sequence and its context. These data originate in a study of technical replicates of blood from a handful of donors. Repertoires were generated with immunoSEQ multiplex PCR, while TCRdb's copy carries only in-frame clones and drops some. Of some 78,000 clones in the sample, approximately 95% were seen once. V lost 6 bases and J lost 5, with 19 bases in between. CDR1 and CDR2 from the germline V gene are ENHRY and SYGVKD. CDR3 length equals 16 residues. Sequencing input: T cells isolated from PBMCs. The chain employs TRBV10-3 and TRBJ2-2; D is perhaps TRBD1 (6 bases). The receptor comes from a human donor in good health. The CDR3 protein is CAIREGNVGATGELFF. The CDR3 nucleotides read TGTGCCATCAGAGAGGGAAACGTGGGGGCGACCGGGGAGCTGTTTTTT.